The 26 T cell receptor beta chains presented below share a single source sample, sequenced in a study of PD-L1 blockade in urothelial cancer (dated by TCRdb to about 2017). Library generation was performed with the immunoSEQ multiplex PCR assay. What TCRdb holds here is the immuneACCESS table cut down to in-frame rearrangements. Part of the clones is not present; checked against another copy, under half of the missing clones reflect an unresolved V gene, and the others are unexplained. The sample yields approximately 47,000 clones; around 83% were counted once. The leading ten clones occupy approximately 1.5% of the sample. In light of the paper, this sample's time point label describes: pretreatment peripheral blood. The sample here was PBMCs, taken around atezolizumab (anti-PD-L1) treatment. The source of these receptors is a man over 45 with urothelial cancer.

About this clone: A read error may be the cause here, since a much bigger clone is one base away. The chain joins TRBV7-2 to TRBJ1-1; D is uncertain. Between the trimmed V and J ends, which lost 1 base and 1 base, there was a span of 4 bases. The germline V gene encodes CDR1 SGHTA and CDR2 FQGNSA. This CDR3 contains 13 residues. In DNA form, the CDR3 reads TGTGCCAGCAGCTTAGGAGAGAACACTGAAGCTTTCTTT. Translation: CASSLGENTEAFF.

This clone was detected only once. The V gene is TRBV6-5, the J gene TRBJ2-7; D not certain. Germline V gives CDR1 MNHEY, CDR2 SVGAGI. The V end lost 10 bases, the J end lost 6 bases, and 19 bases lay between the germline ends. CDR3 length: 13 residues. The CDR3 coding sequence is TGTGCCACCAGGCCCGCGACCAGGCGCGAGCAGTACGTC. Amino acid sequence: CATRPATRREQYV.

The V call is TRBV18, the J call TRBJ1-5; D call uncertain. With 2 bases removed from V and 4 bases from J, the gap between germline ends came to 9 bases. CDR1 is KGHSH, CDR2 LQKENI, per germline. The CDR3 consists of 14 residues. The CDR3 DNA sequence: TGTGCCAGCTCACCAGGTACCGGTAATCAGCCCCAGCATTTT. Amino acid sequence: CASSPGTGNQPQHF.

The rearrangement links TRBV2 to TRBJ1-1, with D perhaps matching TRBD1 (5 bases). This CDR3 contains 13 residues. V was trimmed by 5 bases and J by 2 bases, leaving 9 bases between them. Germline values: CDR1 SNHLY, CDR2 FYNNEI. In nucleotides, the CDR3 is TGTGCCAGCAGTTCAGACAGAAACACTGAAGCTTTCTTT. Translating gives CASSSDRNTEAFF.

The rearrangement links TRBV6-5 to TRBJ2-5; TRBD2 agrees at 12 bases. Per germline, CDR1 MNHEY and CDR2 SVGAGI. Trimming took 7 bases from V and 4 from J; bases not matched to a gene: 4. The CDR3 has 14 amino acids. The CDR3, as DNA: TGTGCCAGCACCCGACTAGCGGGGGCAGAGACCCAGTACTTC. Its protein product is CASTRLAGAETQYF.

The chain has TRBV19 and TRBJ1-1, with no clear D. Trimming removed 3 bases at V and 0 bases at J, with 11 bases between. CDR1 LNHDA and CDR2 SQIVND come from the germline V gene (reference sequence). This CDR3 comprises 15 residues. The CDR3 DNA sequence: TGTGCCAGTAGTATTGATGCGGGTATGAACACTGAAGCTTTCTTT. It yields the protein CASSIDAGMNTEAFF.

The chain combines TRBV6-5 with TRBJ2-1, with 11 positions matching TRBD2. J gave up 9 bases and V 2 bases, and 9 bases lay outside the gene matches. This CDR3 has 16 residues. The germline gives CDR1 MNHEY, CDR2 SVGAGI. The CDR3 here is CASSYGGTSGRVEQFF. In DNA, the CDR3 is TGTGCCAGCAGTTACGGCGGGACTAGCGGTAGGGTTGAGCAGTTCTTC.

This chain uses TRBV7-6 with TRBJ2-5; TRBD2 matches 11 bases. CDR1 SGHVS and CDR2 FNYEAQ come from the germline V gene. This CDR3 has 17 amino acids. J gave up 5 bases and V 0 bases, and 8 bases lay outside the gene matches. The CDR3 is CASSLAGTSGSAETQYF. In nucleotides, the CDR3 is TGTGCCAGCAGCTTAGCTGGGACTAGCGGAAGTGCGGAGACCCAGTACTTC. Combining the CDR3 with reference TRBV7-6 and TRBJ2-5 gives the whole variable domain GAGVSQSPRYKVTKRGQDVALRCDPISGHVSLYWYRQALGQGPEFLTYFNYEAQQDKSGLPNDRFSAERPEGSISTLTIQRTEQRDSAMYRCASSLAGTSGSAETQYFGPGTRLLVL.

CDR3 nucleotides: TGTGCCAGCAGCCTACAGGGAAGGGGCGAGCAGTACTTC. This encodes CASSLQGRGEQYF. This chain uses TRBV7-9 with TRBJ2-7, with TRBD1 as a possible D gene (6 bases). This CDR3 has 13 amino acids. Germline CDR1 SEHNR, CDR2 FQNEAQ (reference sequence). The ends were cut back, 5 bases at V and 6 bases at J, with 14 bases in the middle.

The J gene is TRBJ1-6, the V gene TRBV6-5; D unresolved. Germline CDR1 and CDR2: MNHEY and SVGAGI. This CDR3 comprises 15 residues. The V and J ends lost 0 bases and 7 bases respectively, with 10 bases between them. CDR3 nucleotides: TGTGCCAGCAGTTACTCCCTCCGGGGAAATTCACCCCTCCACTTT. It translates to CASSYSLRGNSPLHF.

This clone was observed a handful of times. This chain joins TRBV6-6 and TRBJ2-3, with 9 bases fitting TRBD2. The CDR3 length is 16 residues. The V segment lost 0 bases and the J segment 1 base; nucleotides outside the gene matches: 2. The germline CDR1 and CDR2 sequences are MNHNY and SVGAGI (reference sequence). The CDR3 sequence is CASSYSREGRTDTQYF. As DNA, the CDR3 is TGTGCCAGCAGTTACTCGCGGGAGGGCCGCACAGATACGCAGTATTTT.

The chain joins TRBV7-3 to TRBJ2-2; 7 nucleotides line up with TRBD1. With V trimmed by 5 bases and J by 4 bases, 4 bases remained unmatched. The germline V gene encodes CDR1 SGHTA and CDR2 FQGTGA. The CDR3 extends over 14 amino acids. CDR3 loop: CASSLGQRTGELFF. CDR3 nucleotides: TGTGCCAGCAGCCTGGGACAGCGCACCGGGGAGCTGTTTTTT.

This clone was observed once. The genes are TRBV6-4 and TRBJ2-1, with 9 nucleotides matching TRBD1. Germline V gene lookup returns CDR1 MRHNA and CDR2 SNTAGT. The CDR3 extends over 16 amino acids. V lost 4 bases, J lost 7 bases, and 11 bases stayed unmatched. The CDR3 reads CASSVRAGTGLNEQFF. As DNA, the CDR3 is TGTGCCAGCAGTGTCCGGGCGGGGACAGGGTTAAATGAGCAGTTCTTC.

The V and J genes are TRBV6-1 and TRBJ1-4; weak D call: TRBD1 (6 bases). Trimming removed 10 bases from V and 8 bases from J, with 23 bases in between. CDR1 and CDR2 from the germline V gene are MNHNS and SASEGT. This CDR3 contains 15 residues. The CDR3, as DNA: TGTGCCACAAGCTCAGTCAGGGGCCTTGGGGAAAAACTGTTTTTT. Its protein product is CATSSVRGLGEKLFF.

V and J are TRBV7-9 and TRBJ1-4, with 9 bases lining up with TRBD1. Germline assignment: CDR1 SEHNR and CDR2 FQNEAQ (reference sequence). Trimming cost V 5 bases and J 5 bases; bases outside gene matches: 6. The CDR3 runs to 15 residues. The CDR3 DNA sequence: TGTGCCAGCAGCGCGAAACAGGGGGCGAATGAAAAACTGTTTTTT. It encodes CASSAKQGANEKLFF.

The chain recombines TRBV6-1 with TRBJ1-4, with a weak D call TRBD1 (6 bases). V was trimmed by 6 bases and J by 2 bases, leaving 13 bases between them. Germline loops: CDR1 MNHNS, CDR2 SASEGT. This CDR3 is 15 amino acids long. CDR3 DNA: TGTGCCAGCAGCGCAGCCACAGGGACTAATGAAAAACTGTTTTTT. This sequence encodes CASSAATGTNEKLFF.

The chain couples TRBV19 to TRBJ1-1; weak D call: TRBD1 (6 bases). CDR3 length: 16 residues. Germline V lookup: CDR1 LNHDA, CDR2 SQIVND (reference sequence). V lost 3 bases and J 7 bases, leaving 21 bases between the germline ends. The CDR3 spells CASSIRTAKLPIEAFF. CDR3 in DNA: TGTGCCAGTAGTATCAGGACAGCTAAACTCCCCATTGAAGCTTTCTTT.

The CDR3 DNA reads as TGTGCCAGCAGCTCCAGCCTAGTGGAGGGGGCGGGTGGCTACACCTTC. It translates to CASSSSLVEGAGGYTF. The genes are TRBV9 and TRBJ1-2, with 7 positions matching TRBD1. The CDR3 is 16 amino acids. J lost 7 bases, V lost 4 bases, and 16 bases had no gene match. The germline CDR1 and CDR2 sequences are SGDLS and YYNGEE.

The genes are TRBV4-2 and TRBJ2-3; TRBD2 is a possible D gene (6 bases). Germline lookup yields CDR1 LGHNA and CDR2 YNFKEQ. This CDR3 is built from 15 residues. The V end lost 1 base, the J end lost 2 bases, and 10 bases lay between the germline ends. CDR3 region: CASSQGTSFTDTQYF. CDR3 coding DNA: TGTGCCAGCAGCCAAGGAACTAGCTTCACAGATACGCAGTATTTT.

The chain combines TRBV5-4 with TRBJ2-5; tentatively, D is TRBD2 (6 bases). The germline V and J ends were trimmed by 2 bases and 3 bases, with 14 bases remaining between them. Looked up from germline, CDR1 is SGHNT and CDR2 is YYREEE (reference sequence). The CDR3 has 15 amino acids. For the CDR3, the DNA is TGTGCCAGCAGCTTTCCCGGGAGTAGGGAAGAGACCCAGTACTTC. It yields the protein CASSFPGSREETQYF.

The J gene is TRBJ2-2, the V gene TRBV9; no firm D call. Germline V gene lookup returns CDR1 SGDLS and CDR2 YYNGEE. V was cut by 0 bases and J by 6 bases, with 9 bases left in between. The CDR3 has 14 amino acids. Written as DNA, the CDR3 is TGTGCCAGCAGCGTAGGCGAGTTCGCCGGGGAGCTGTTTTTT. Protein product: CASSVGEFAGELFF.

The V gene is TRBV10-2, the J gene TRBJ2-5; 7 bases fit TRBD1. Germline V lookup: CDR1 WSHSY, CDR2 SAAADI. Germline trimming cut 4 bases from V and 4 bases from J; bases unmatched to any gene: 9. The CDR3 length is 15 residues. The CDR3 loop is CASSGAGGVGETQYF. CDR3 coding DNA: TGCGCCAGCAGTGGGGCAGGGGGAGTGGGAGAGACCCAGTACTTC.

This chain uses TRBV19 with TRBJ2-2, with 10 bases identical to TRBD2. J lost 5 bases, V lost 6 bases, and 6 bases had no gene match. CDR1 LNHDA and CDR2 SQIVND come from the germline V gene (reference sequence). The CDR3 spans 15 residues. CDR3 region: CASRSGGAGTGELFF. CDR3 bases: TGTGCCAGTAGAAGCGGGGGGGCGGGGACCGGGGAGCTGTTTTTT.

This chain joins TRBV5-6 and TRBJ2-1, with 12 bases fitting TRBD2. In germline, CDR1 is SGHDT, CDR2 YYEEEE. This CDR3 is built from 18 residues. The V segment lost 1 base and the J segment 4 bases; nucleotides outside the gene matches: 9. The CDR3 loop is CASSLTKTGTSGYNEQFF. The CDR3 region has the DNA TGTGCCAGCAGCTTGACGAAAACTGGGACTAGCGGGTACAATGAGCAGTTCTTC.

This clone has only a few counts. This chain joins TRBV7-6 and TRBJ2-1, with D perhaps matching TRBD2 (5 bases). Looked up from germline, CDR1 is SGHVS and CDR2 is FNYEAQ. The CDR3 covers 17 residues. The ends were cut back, 3 bases at V and 4 bases at J, with 19 bases in the middle. The CDR3, as DNA: TGTGCCAGCAGCTTTACCTCGTTGGATAGCGAGTACAATGAGCAGTTCTTC. Translated: CASSFTSLDSEYNEQFF.

The V call is TRBV9, the J call TRBJ1-2, with 7 bases that match TRBD1. This CDR3 has 18 amino acids. V shed 0 bases, J shed 4 bases, and the junction held 15 bases outside the gene matches. Germline lookup yields CDR1 SGDLS and CDR2 YYNGEE. The CDR3 spells CASSVGDRGGDSRYGYTF. CDR3 coding DNA: TGTGCCAGCAGCGTAGGGGATCGTGGAGGGGACAGTCGCTATGGCTACACCTTC.